These 25 T cell receptor beta chains share one sample of origin, sequenced in a study of blood T cell repertoires in COVID-19. Clones were sequenced by immunoSEQ multiplex PCR, and TCRdb holds only the in-frame ones, with some missing. The sample has about 190,000 clones; 70% to 80% are singletons. Sequencing input: peripheral blood. The receptors were gathered from a woman aged 45-60 years with acute or convalescent COVID-19.

The chain joins TRBV28 to TRBJ1-5, with D possibly being TRBD1 (6 bases). Germline loops: CDR1 MDHEN, CDR2 SYDVKM. Trimming took off 3 bases at V and 0 bases at J, with 9 bases between the two ends. The CDR3 has 15 residues. CDR3 protein: CASSFAGASNQPQHF. The CDR3, as DNA: TGTGCCAGCAGTTTCGCGGGGGCTAGCAATCAGCCCCAGCATTTT.

The chain recombines TRBV3-1 (or the pseudogene TRBV3-2) with TRBJ1-3, with D maybe TRBD1 (5 bases). Germline loops: CDR1 LGHDT, CDR2 YNNKEL (reference sequence). This CDR3 has 15 amino acids. V lost 5 bases and J lost 4, with 15 bases in between. The chain's CDR3 is CASSYQGVGGNTIYF. CDR3 DNA: TGTGCCAGCAGCTACCAGGGTGTGGGGGGAAACACCATATATTTT.

The rearrangement links TRBV28 to TRBJ2-7, with 9 bases matching TRBD2. Germline values: CDR1 MDHEN, CDR2 SYDVKM. CDR3 length: 15 amino acids. J gave up 2 bases and V 5 bases, and 7 bases lay outside the gene matches. The DNA of the CDR3 is TGTGCCAGCAGTGTAGCGGGAGAGACTCCCTACGAGCAGTACTTC. It is translated as CASSVAGETPYEQYF.

This chain uses TRBV29-1 with TRBJ1-2; D remains ambiguous. Per germline, CDR1 SQVTM and CDR2 ANQGSEA. The V and J ends lost 4 bases and 3 bases respectively, with 6 bases between them. The CDR3 is 11 residues long. The CDR3 spells CSVVSHYGYTF. CDR3 DNA sequence: TGCAGCGTTGTTAGCCACTATGGCTACACCTTC.

The rearrangement uses TRBV14 and TRBJ2-1; 10 nucleotides line up with TRBD2. Germline V gene data show CDR1 as SGHDN and CDR2 as FVKESK. With V trimmed by 4 bases and J by 5 bases, 11 bases remained unmatched. The CDR3 extends over 17 amino acids. The CDR3 loop is CASSPQREGRFDNEQFF. Here the CDR3 DNA reads TGTGCCAGCAGCCCTCAGCGGGAGGGCCGGTTTGACAATGAGCAGTTCTTC.

The sample holds one count of this clone. The chain couples TRBV9 to TRBJ1-4; D is undetermined. V lost 0 bases to trimming and J lost 0 bases, with 3 bases between them. The length of the CDR3 is 14 residues. Germline-derived CDR1 and CDR2 are SGDLS and YYNGEE. The CDR3 nucleotides are TGTGCCAGCAGCGTAGGGCCAACTAATGAAAAACTGTTTTTT. It translates to CASSVGPTNEKLFF.

This clone came up a few times. The gene calls are TRBV2 and TRBJ1-2; possibly TRBD1 for D (5 bases). Deletions cut 4 bases from V and 4 bases from J, with 13 bases between. CDR1 is SNHLY, CDR2 FYNNEI, per germline. The CDR3 totals 14 residues. The CDR3 spells CASSVQGSGYGYTF. CDR3 DNA sequence: TGTGCCAGCAGTGTTCAGGGCTCTGGCTATGGCTACACCTTC.

This clone was picked up one time. The chain carries TRBV2 and TRBJ1-5, with 10 bases that match TRBD1. This CDR3 has 17 amino acids. Trimming cost V 2 bases and J 5 bases; bases outside gene matches: 9. CDR1 and CDR2 (germline): SNHLY, FYNNEI. The CDR3: CASSERGGQGFDQPQHF. Here the CDR3 DNA reads TGTGCCAGCAGTGAAAGGGGGGGACAGGGGTTCGATCAGCCCCAGCATTTT. Full variable domain (missing parts from reference TRBV2 and TRBJ1-5): EPEVTQTPSHQVTQMGQEVILRCVPISNHLYFYWYRQILGQKVEFLVSFYNNEISEKSEIFDDQFSVERPDGSNFTLKIRSTKLEDSAMYFCASSERGGQGFDQPQHFGDGTRLSIL.

This clone was detected once. V usage is TRBV6-6 and J usage is TRBJ2-7; 10 positions match TRBD2. Germline CDR1 MNHNY, CDR2 SVGAGI (reference sequence). With 4 bases clipped from V and 4 bases from J, the junction kept 1 base outside the gene matches. The CDR3 extends over 13 amino acids. DNA of the CDR3: TGTGCCAGCAGTTGGACTAGCGGATACGAGCAGTACTTC. The encoded protein is CASSWTSGYEQYF.

V and J are TRBV9 and TRBJ2-5; 11 bases agree with TRBD2. From germline, CDR1 is SGDLS and CDR2 YYNGEE. This CDR3 has 14 amino acids. V lost 6 bases, J lost 3 bases, and 4 bases stayed unmatched. CDR3: CASKGLADEETQYF. The CDR3 DNA is TGTGCCAGCAAGGGACTAGCGGACGAAGAGACCCAGTACTTC.

The chain joins TRBV7-2 to TRBJ1-1; the D gene is possibly TRBD1 (6 bases). The CDR3 has 13 residues. Germline V gene data show CDR1 as SGHTA and CDR2 as FQGNSA. V lost 8 bases and J lost 0, with 10 bases in between. This CDR3 reads CASGGQLNTEAFF. Here the CDR3 DNA reads TGTGCCAGCGGCGGACAGTTGAACACTGAAGCTTTCTTT.

The chain employs TRBV4-2 and TRBJ1-2; 8 bases match TRBD1. The CDR3 is 15 residues long. Trimming took 5 bases from V and 2 from J; bases not matched to a gene: 7. From germline, CDR1 is LGHNA and CDR2 YNFKEQ. CDR3 bases: TGTGCCAGCAGCTATGGGACAGGCGGAAACTATGGCTACACCTTC. Protein sequence: CASSYGTGGNYGYTF.

The rearrangement joins TRBV6-2 or TRBV6-3 to TRBJ2-4; 13 bases fit TRBD2. Unmatched junction bases numbered 8, after V lost 6 bases and J lost 3 bases. This CDR3 spans 17 amino acids. Germline V gene sequence: CDR1 MNHEY, CDR2 SVGEGT. Written as DNA, the CDR3 is TGTGCCAGCAGCCCGACTAGCGGGGGGCCCCACAAAAACATTCAGTACTTC. Residues: CASSPTSGGPHKNIQYF.

The chain employs TRBV5-4 and TRBJ1-1, with 9 bases fitting TRBD1. This CDR3 comprises 15 residues. Trimming at V came to 3 bases and at J to 0 bases, leaving 3 bases not matched to a gene. The germline V gene has CDR1 SGHNT and CDR2 YYREEE (reference sequence). CDR3 region: CASSSGQGMNTEAFF. Written as DNA, the CDR3 is TGTGCCAGCAGCTCCGGACAGGGGATGAACACTGAAGCTTTCTTT.

The chain has TRBV6-6 and TRBJ1-3; the D gene is possibly TRBD1 (6 bases). The CDR3 covers 16 residues. Trimming removed 5 bases from V and 0 bases from J, with 14 bases in between. CDR1 is MNHNY, CDR2 SVGAGI, per germline (reference sequence). The DNA of the CDR3 is TGTGCCAGCAGTCAATTCCAGGGGCTCTCTGGAAACACCATATATTTT. This encodes CASSQFQGLSGNTIYF.

J is TRBJ1-1 and V is TRBV3-1 (or the pseudogene TRBV3-2); D is undetermined. Trimming removed 4 bases from V and 6 bases from J, with 21 bases in between. Germline V gene lookup returns CDR1 LGHDT and CDR2 YNNKEL (reference sequence). CDR3 size: 16 residues. In DNA, the CDR3 is TGTGCCAGCAGCCCCTCTGTCGAGGTCCCCGTGCCTGAAGCTTTCTTT. This translates into CASSPSVEVPVPEAFF.

The V and J genes are TRBV9 and TRBJ2-3; 7 bases line up with TRBD2. The CDR3 runs to 17 residues. In germline, CDR1 is SGDLS, CDR2 YYNGEE. V lost 4 bases, J lost 5 bases, and 16 bases stayed unmatched. CDR3 protein: CASSLPWGAGVRDTQYF. CDR3 DNA: TGTGCCAGCAGCCTCCCTTGGGGCGCGGGGGTCAGAGATACGCAGTATTTT. Variable domain in full (rest from reference TRBV9 and TRBJ2-3): DSGVTQTPKHLITATGQRVTLRCSPRSGDLSVYWYQQSLDQGLQFLIQYYNGEERAKGNILERFSAQQFPDLHSELNLSSLELGDSALYFCASSLPWGAGVRDTQYFGPGTRLTVL.

The genes are TRBV28 and TRBJ1-5, with 10 bases identical to TRBD1. The ends lost 2 bases at V and 7 bases at J; junction bases unmatched: 8. Germline V gives CDR1 MDHEN, CDR2 SYDVKM. This CDR3 contains 16 residues. CDR3 in amino acids: CASSLRQGAREQPQHF. As DNA, the CDR3 is TGTGCCAGCAGTTTACGACAGGGGGCGAGGGAGCAGCCCCAGCATTTT.

This chain connects TRBV4-2 to TRBJ2-6, with 10 bases lining up with TRBD2. Looked up from germline, CDR1 is LGHNA and CDR2 is YNFKEQ. This CDR3 has 19 residues. Losses at the gene ends were 2 bases for V and 2 bases for J; bases not matched to a gene: 9. The CDR3 reads CASSQMWGTSDPGANVLTF. The CDR3 DNA is TGTGCCAGCAGCCAAATGTGGGGGACTAGCGATCCTGGGGCCAACGTCCTGACTTTC.

J is TRBJ1-1 and V is TRBV28; a possible D gene is TRBD1 (5 bases). CDR3 length: 14 amino acids. The germline V gene has CDR1 MDHEN and CDR2 SYDVKM. Trimming removed 6 bases at V and 5 bases at J, with 16 bases between. CDR3 loop: CASRYGAGRTEAFF. DNA of the CDR3: TGTGCCAGCAGGTATGGGGCAGGGAGGACTGAAGCTTTCTTT.

V and J are TRBV28 and TRBJ2-7, with TRBD1 as a possible D gene (6 bases). CDR1 is MDHEN and CDR2 is SYDVKM in the germline V gene. The CDR3 sequence is 12 residues long. Trimming took 5 bases from V and 3 from J, leaving 8 bases between them. CDR3 residues: CASSPGVYEQYF. CDR3 DNA: TGTGCCAGCAGTCCAGGGGTCTACGAGCAGTACTTC.

The chain is built from TRBV7-2 and TRBJ2-5, with D possibly TRBD1 on 5 matching bases. This CDR3 is built from 15 residues. Deletions cut 1 base from V and 1 base from J, with 10 bases between. Germline loops: CDR1 SGHTA, CDR2 FQGNSA. The CDR3 DNA sequence: TGTGCCAGCAGCTTAGATGGGGCAAGCCAAGAGACCCAGTACTTC. As protein: CASSLDGASQETQYF.

The gene calls are TRBV6-1 and TRBJ2-1, with TRBD2 matching 7 bases. The germline CDR1 and CDR2 sequences are MNHNS and SASEGT. The CDR3 has 15 residues. V was pared by 3 bases and J by 8 bases, with 10 bases of the junction left unmatched. Here the CDR3 reads CASSDRAGVYDEQFF. The CDR3 nucleotides are TGTGCCAGCAGTGACCGCGCGGGGGTATACGATGAGCAGTTCTTC.

This chain links TRBV7-6 with TRBJ2-1, with 11 nucleotides matching TRBD1. CDR3 length equals 15 residues. V lost 2 bases to trimming and J lost 8 bases; unmatched junction nucleotides: 5. Per the germline V gene, CDR1 is SGHVS and CDR2 is FNYEAQ. The DNA of the CDR3 is TGTGCCAGCAGCTTACCCAGGACAGGGGGCGATGAGCAGTTCTTC. Protein: CASSLPRTGGDEQFF.

This clone was counted a single time. In DNA form, the CDR3 reads TGTGCCAGCTCACCGAGGGACAGACTTCACGAGCAGTACTTC. It codes for CASSPRDRLHEQYF. The chain recombines TRBV18 with TRBJ2-7, with 7 nucleotides matching TRBD1. The trim removed 3 bases at V and 5 bases at J, leaving 7 bases unmatched. The germline CDR1 and CDR2 sequences are KGHSH and LQKENI. There are 14 residues in the CDR3.